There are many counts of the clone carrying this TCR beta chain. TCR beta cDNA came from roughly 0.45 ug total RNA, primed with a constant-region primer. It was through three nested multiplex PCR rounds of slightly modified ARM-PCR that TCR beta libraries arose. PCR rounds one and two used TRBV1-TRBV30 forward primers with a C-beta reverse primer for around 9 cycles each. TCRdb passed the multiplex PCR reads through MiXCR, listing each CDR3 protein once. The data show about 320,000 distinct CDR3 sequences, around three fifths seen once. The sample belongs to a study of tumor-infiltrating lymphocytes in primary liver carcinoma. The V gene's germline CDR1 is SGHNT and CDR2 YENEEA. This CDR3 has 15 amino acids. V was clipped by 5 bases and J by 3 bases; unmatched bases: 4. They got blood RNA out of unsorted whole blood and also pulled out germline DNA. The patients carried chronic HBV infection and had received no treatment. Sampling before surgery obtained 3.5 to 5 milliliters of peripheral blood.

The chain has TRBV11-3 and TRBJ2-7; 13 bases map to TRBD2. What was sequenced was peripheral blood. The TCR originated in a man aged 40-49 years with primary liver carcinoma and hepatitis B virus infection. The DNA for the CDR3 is TGTGCCAGCAGCCGGGGACTAGCGGGGTTCTACGAGCAGTACTTC. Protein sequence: CASSRGLAGFYEQYF.